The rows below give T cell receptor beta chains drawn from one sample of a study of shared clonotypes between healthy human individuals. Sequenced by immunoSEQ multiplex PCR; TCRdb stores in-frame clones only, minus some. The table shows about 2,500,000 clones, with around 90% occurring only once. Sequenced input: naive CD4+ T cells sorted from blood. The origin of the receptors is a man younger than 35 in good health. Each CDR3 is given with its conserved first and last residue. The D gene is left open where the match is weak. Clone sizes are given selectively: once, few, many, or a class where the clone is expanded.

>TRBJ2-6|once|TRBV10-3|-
TGTGCCATCGGGTCTGGGGCCAACGTCCTGACTTTC
CAIGSGANVLTF
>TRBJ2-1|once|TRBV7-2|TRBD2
TGTGCCAGCAGCGACGGACTAGCGGGGACATACAATGAGCAGTTCTTC
CASSDGLAGTYNEQFF
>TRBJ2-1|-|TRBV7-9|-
TGTGCCAGCAGCTTAGCCGGGGGCAATGAGCAGTTCTTC
CASSLAGGNEQFF
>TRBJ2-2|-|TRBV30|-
TGTGCCTTGACTGTGATCTCGAACACCGGGGAGCTGTTTTTT
CALTVISNTGELFF
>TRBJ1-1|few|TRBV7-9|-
TGTGCCAGCAGCTTTTCAGACACTGAAGCTTTCTTT
CASSFSDTEAFF
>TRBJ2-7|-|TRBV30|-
TGTGCCTGGAGTGTATTCTACGAGCAGTACTTC
CAWSVFYEQYF
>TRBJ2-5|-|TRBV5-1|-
TGCGCCAGCGGTCTGGGGGAGGAGACCCAGTACTTC
CASGLGEETQYF
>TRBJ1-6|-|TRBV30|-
TGTGCCTGGAGTGTCTTGCACAGTAATTCACCCCTCCACTTT
CAWSVLHSNSPLHF
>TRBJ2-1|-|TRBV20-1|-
TGCAGTGGCAGGGTTATTGAGCAGTTCTTC
CSGRVIEQFF
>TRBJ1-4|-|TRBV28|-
TGTGCCAGCAGAAGCCAGGGGCTGGGTGAAAAACTGTTTTTT
CASRSQGLGEKLFF
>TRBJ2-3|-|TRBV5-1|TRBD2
TGCGCCAGCAGCTTGGATGCGGGGGGGCAGGTAGATACGCAGTATTTT
CASSLDAGGQVDTQYF
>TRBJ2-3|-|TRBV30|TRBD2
TGTGCCTGGAGTGGCCCAGCGGGGGGCAGGACAGATACGCAGTATTTT
CAWSGPAGGRTDTQYF
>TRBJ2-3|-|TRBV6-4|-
TGTGCCAGCAGTGAGGGGGGGCGCACAGATACGCAGTATTTT
CASSEGGRTDTQYF
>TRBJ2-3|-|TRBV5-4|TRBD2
TGTGCCAGCAGCTTGAGTAGCGGGAGTTGGGATACGCAGTATTTT
CASSLSSGSWDTQYF
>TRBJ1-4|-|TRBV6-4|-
TGTGCCAGCAGTGAAGGAGGACGGATCGCAACTAATGAAAAACTGTTTTTT
CASSEGGRIATNEKLFF
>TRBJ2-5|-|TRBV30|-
TGTGCCTGGGTAGCCCCACCCCGGGAGACCCAGTACTTC
CAWVAPPRETQYF
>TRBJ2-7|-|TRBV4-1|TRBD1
TGCGCCAGCAGCCACCCCCCTCCAAGGGGGCCCCTTTCCTACGAGCAGTACTTC
CASSHPPPRGPLSYEQYF
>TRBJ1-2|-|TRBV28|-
TGTGCCAGCAGTTTAACCGGAGCGAACTATGGCTACACCTTC
CASSLTGANYGYTF
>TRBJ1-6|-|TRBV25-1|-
TGTGCCAGCAGAGAGGGCAATTCACCCCTCCACTTT
CASREGNSPLHF
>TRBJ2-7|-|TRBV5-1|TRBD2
TGCGCCAGCAGCGCGGGGGGAATGAACTCCTACGAGCAGTACTTC
CASSAGGMNSYEQYF
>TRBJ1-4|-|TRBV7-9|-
TGTGCCAGCAACGTCCCTAATGAAAAACTGTTTTTT
CASNVPNEKLFF
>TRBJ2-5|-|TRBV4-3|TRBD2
TGCGCCAGCAGCCAACAGACTAGCGGCGAGACCCAGTACTTC
CASSQQTSGETQYF
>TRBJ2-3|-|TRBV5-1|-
TGCGCCAGCAGTTCAGGCTCCACAGATACGCAGTATTTT
CASSSGSTDTQYF
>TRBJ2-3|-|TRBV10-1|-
TGCGCCAGCAGTGAGTTTTCCGCTAGCACAGATACGCAGTATTTT
CASSEFSASTDTQYF
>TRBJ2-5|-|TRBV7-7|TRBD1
TGTGCTAGCAGCCAGAGACAGGGGCAAGAGACCCAGTACTTC
CASSQRQGQETQYF
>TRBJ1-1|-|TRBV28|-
TGTGCCAGCAGTTGGGGGACAAACACTGAAGCTTTCTTT
CASSWGTNTEAFF
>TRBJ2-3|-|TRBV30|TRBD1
TGTGCCTGGGGGTACAGGGGCAGGGCCACGGGTACGCAGTATTTT
CAWGYRGRATGTQYF
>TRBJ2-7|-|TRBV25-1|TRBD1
TGTGCCAGCAGTCAAATAGGGGGACAGGATTTTAGGGAGCAGTACTTC
CASSQIGGQDFREQYF
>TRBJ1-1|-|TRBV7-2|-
TGTGCCAGCAGCTTTACGTACCAGGGGGAAGCTTTCTTT
CASSFTYQGEAFF
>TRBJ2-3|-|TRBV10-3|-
TGTGCCATCAGTGAGCGGGGCGATACGCAGTATTTT
CAISERGDTQYF
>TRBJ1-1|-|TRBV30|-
TGTGCCTGGGGAGACCCCTCATGGGCTTTCTTT
CAWGDPSWAFF
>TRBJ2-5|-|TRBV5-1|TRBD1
TGCGCCAGCAGCTTGAGAGGGGACAGATCGCTCCAAGAGACCCAGTACTTC
CASSLRGDRSLQETQYF
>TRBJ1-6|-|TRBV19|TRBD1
TGTGCCAGTTCCGGGACAGCTATCGATAATTCACCCCTCCACTTT
CASSGTAIDNSPLHF
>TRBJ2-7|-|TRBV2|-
TGTGCCAGCTCCCCTGGCAGGGGTATCTCCTACGAGCAGTACTTC
CASSPGRGISYEQYF
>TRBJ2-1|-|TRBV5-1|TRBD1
TGCGCCAGCAGCCAACTACAGGGGACCCCACACAATGAGCAGTTCTTC
CASSQLQGTPHNEQFF
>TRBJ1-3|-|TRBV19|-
TGTGCCAGTAGGCGGCCCGGAGGCGGTAACACCATATATTTT
CASRRPGGGNTIYF
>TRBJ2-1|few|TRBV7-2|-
TGTGCCAGCAGCTCCCTTTGGAGGGATGAGCAGTTCTTC
CASSSLWRDEQFF
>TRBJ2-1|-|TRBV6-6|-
TGTGCCAGCAGTTACTCGTCTTATGAGCAGTTCTTC
CASSYSSYEQFF
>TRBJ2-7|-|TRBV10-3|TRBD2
TGTGCGACCAACCCGGGACTAGCGGGAGAGAAAGACGAGCAGTACTTC
CATNPGLAGEKDEQYF
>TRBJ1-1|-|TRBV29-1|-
TGCAGCGTTGAAAGAACATTGGTCACTGAAGCTTTCTTT
CSVERTLVTEAFF
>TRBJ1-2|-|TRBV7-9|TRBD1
TGTGCCAGCAGCTTGCAGGGGGCCCCAGCTAACTATGGCTACACCTTC
CASSLQGAPANYGYTF
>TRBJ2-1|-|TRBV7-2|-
TGTGCCAGCAGCTTATACTACGGGAGTCCCTACAATGAGCAGTTCTTC
CASSLYYGSPYNEQFF
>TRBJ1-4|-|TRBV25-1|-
TGTGCCAGCAGTGATCGCTCTGGGGGTTTTAATGAAAAACTGTTTTTT
CASSDRSGGFNEKLFF
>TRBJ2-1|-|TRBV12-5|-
TGTGCTAGTGGTTTGGAGGCACTACACGTTTCTGTCTTC
CASGLEALHVSVF
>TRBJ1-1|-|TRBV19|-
TGTGCCAGTACTGGTTCCATGAACACTGAAGCTTTCTTT
CASTGSMNTEAFF
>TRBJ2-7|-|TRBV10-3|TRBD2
TGTGCCATCAGGCGAGCCGGGACTAGCGGGGGCCACGAGCAGTACTTC
CAIRRAGTSGGHEQYF
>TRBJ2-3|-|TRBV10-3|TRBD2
TGTGCCATCAGTGACCTAGCGGGACTGGAAGATACGCAGTATTTT
CAISDLAGLEDTQYF
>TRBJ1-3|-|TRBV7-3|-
TGTGCCAGCAGCGCCGGGCGGGGGGCCCTCTCTGGAAACACCATATATTTT
CASSAGRGALSGNTIYF
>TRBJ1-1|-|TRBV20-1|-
TGCAGTGCTAGAGCCGACAGGGAAGCTTTCTTT
CSARADREAFF
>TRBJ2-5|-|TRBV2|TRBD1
TGTGCCAGCAGATGGGACAGGAAAGAGACCCAGTACTTC
CASRWDRKETQYF
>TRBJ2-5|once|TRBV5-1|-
TGCGCCAGCAGCTTGGACCAGGTCGAGACCCAGTACTTC
CASSLDQVETQYF
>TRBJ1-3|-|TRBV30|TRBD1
TGTGCCTGGAGCAGGGGACAGGGTATGCGGGGAAACACCATATATTTT
CAWSRGQGMRGNTIYF
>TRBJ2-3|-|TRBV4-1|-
TGCGCCAGCAGCCAGGGGGCCGGCACAGATACGCAGTATTTT
CASSQGAGTDTQYF
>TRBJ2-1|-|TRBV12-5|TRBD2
TGTGCTAGTGGTTCAGGACTAGCGGGGATTAATGAGCAGTTCTTC
CASGSGLAGINEQFF
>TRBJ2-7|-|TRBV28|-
TGTGCCAGCAACCAGGTGGTCGGCCTCTACGAGCAGTACTTC
CASNQVVGLYEQYF
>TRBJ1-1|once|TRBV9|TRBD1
TGTGCCAGCAGCTCCCATGCAGGGGGACGACGTACTGAAGCTTTCTTT
CASSSHAGGRRTEAFF
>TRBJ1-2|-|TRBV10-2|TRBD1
TGCGCCAGCAGTGAGTCGGACAGGGCGGGCTATGGCTACACCTTC
CASSESDRAGYGYTF
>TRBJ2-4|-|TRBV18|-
TGTGCCAGCTCACCCGTAGCCAAAAACATTCAGTACTTC
CASSPVAKNIQYF
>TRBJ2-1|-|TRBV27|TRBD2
TGTGCCAGCAGCCCAGCGGGAGGGCCCTCCTACAATGAGCAGTTCTTC
CASSPAGGPSYNEQFF